A selection of T cell receptor beta chains follows, all from one sample in a study of cytomegalovirus exposure and HLA in healthy donors. Profiled with immunoSEQ multiplex PCR; TCRdb holds only in-frame clones, not every one. This table holds around 140,000 clones, 80% found once. Input material: PBMCs. These receptors were obtained from a woman under 40 in good health and CMV-seronegative. Each CDR3 is given with its conserved first and last residue. A D gene is named only where the DNA matches it firmly. For some rows the clone size is stated as once, few or many, or as a class when expanded; others skip it.

clone_size	d_call	v_call	j_call	cdr3_nt	cdr3_aa
-	-	TRBV2	TRBJ2-3	TGTGCCAGCAGGGGCCGGACTTCTAGCACAGATACGCAGTATTTT	CASRGRTSSTDTQYF
-	TRBD1	TRBV30	TRBJ2-1	TGTGCCTGCCAGGGACAGCCAAACAATGAGCAGTTCTTC	CACQGQPNNEQFF
once	TRBD2	TRBV30	TRBJ2-3	TGTGCCTGGAGTATCCTGGTCCGGGAGGGCCCAGATACGCAGTATTTT	CAWSILVREGPDTQYF
-	-	TRBV7-2	TRBJ2-3	TGTGCCAGCAGCTTAGGGGTAGGGGTTAGGACAGATACGCAGTATTTT	CASSLGVGVRTDTQYF
-	-	TRBV5-1	TRBJ2-7	TGCGCCAGCAGCTTGAGTGGGGGCGCCTACGAGCAGTACTTC	CASSLSGGAYEQYF
-	TRBD1	TRBV5-4	TRBJ2-1	TGTGCCAGCAGCGTGGGACAGGGGGCAGGGGAGCAGTTCTTC	CASSVGQGAGEQFF
-	-	TRBV28	TRBJ2-3	TGTGCCAGCATTGGAGGAGGTAGGGCCCCCATGGCAGATACGCAGTATTTT	CASIGGGRAPMADTQYF
once	TRBD1	TRBV2	TRBJ2-7	TGTGCCAGCAGTCCGGGGACAGGCCCGAGAGAGCAGTACTTC	CASSPGTGPREQYF
-	TRBD1	TRBV6-5	TRBJ2-7	TGTGCCAGCAGCACTACAGGGGGGAATACCTACGAGCAGTACTTC	CASSTTGGNTYEQYF
once	TRBD1	TRBV27	TRBJ1-6	TGTGCCAGCAGACTCCGGGACAGGGATTCACCCCTCCACTTT	CASRLRDRDSPLHF
few	-	TRBV4-1	TRBJ1-1	TGCGCCAGCAGCCAAGATTTGAGGACACTAAGGGGCACTGAAGCTTTCTTT	CASSQDLRTLRGTEAFF
-	TRBD1	TRBV19	TRBJ1-2	TGTGCCAGTAGTATCCCCGGGACAGCTTCCAACTATGGCTACACCTTC	CASSIPGTASNYGYTF
-	TRBD1	TRBV5-4	TRBJ2-7	TGTGCCAGCAGCATGCTCCCCCGACTGACAGGGGCATCCTACGAGCAGTACTTC	CASSMLPRLTGASYEQYF
-	TRBD1	TRBV10-2	TRBJ1-4	TGCGCCAGCAGTGAGTCGCAGGGGGGTGAAAAACTGTTTTTT	CASSESQGGEKLFF
once	-	TRBV5-1	TRBJ1-1	TGCGCCAGCAGCTCGGACAGCCGGGGGGAGGAAGCTTTCTTT	CASSSDSRGEEAFF
-	-	TRBV19	TRBJ2-4	TGTGCCAGTAGTATAGGAGGATCCAAAAACATTCAGTACTTC	CASSIGGSKNIQYF
-	-	TRBV5-1	TRBJ1-1	TGCGCCAGCAGCTTGGGCTTGGGGGCGCCGTACACTGAAGCTTTCTTT	CASSLGLGAPYTEAFF
-	-	TRBV7-9	TRBJ2-5	TGTGCCAGCAGCTTAGGGGCAGGGGGGCAAGAGACCCAGTACTTC	CASSLGAGGQETQYF
few	-	TRBV27	TRBJ1-1	TGTGCCAGCAGCTGGGGCATGAACACTGAAGCTTTCTTT	CASSWGMNTEAFF
-	-	TRBV11-2	TRBJ1-5	TGTGCCAGCAGCTTATCGGGGTTGGTTAATCAGCCCCAGCATTTT	CASSLSGLVNQPQHF
-	-	TRBV6-5	TRBJ2-7	TGTGCCTGCAGTTCTCTAGGGACAAGCTACGAGCAGTACTTC	CACSSLGTSYEQYF
-	-	TRBV28	TRBJ2-7	TGTGCCAGCAGTTTCGAGGGTTGGCGGATCGAAACCTACGAGCAGTACTTC	CASSFEGWRIETYEQYF
once	TRBD1	TRBV5-8	TRBJ1-2	TGTGCCAGCAGCTTAAGGACAGGAGGAGACTATGGCTACACCTTC	CASSLRTGGDYGYTF
-	-	TRBV14	TRBJ2-4	TGTGCCAGCAGCAGTGACAGAATAGCCAAAAACATTCAGTACTTC	CASSSDRIAKNIQYF
few	-	TRBV11-2	TRBJ2-1	TGTGCCAGCAGCGCCCAGGGGAAAGGTTCGGGACGCTCCTACAATGAGCAGTTCTTC	CASSAQGKGSGRSYNEQFF
-	-	TRBV28	TRBJ2-4	TGTGCCAGCAGTTTCCGGGGTTCCAAAAACATTCAGTACTTC	CASSFRGSKNIQYF
-	-	TRBV6-5	TRBJ1-3	TGTGCCAGCAGTTACGGCGGCCTTAGGTATTTT	CASSYGGLRYF
-	TRBD1	TRBV28	TRBJ1-2	TGTGCCAGCAGTCGACAGGGTGCGGGTAACTATGGCTACACCTTC	CASSRQGAGNYGYTF
once	-	TRBV11-2	TRBJ1-2	TGTGCCAGCAGCCAGAGGGGGTCCTATGGCTACACCTTC	CASSQRGSYGYTF
few	-	TRBV29-1	TRBJ1-1	TGCAGCGTTGACGGCGCGGGGAACACTGAAGCTTTCTTT	CSVDGAGNTEAFF
-	TRBD2	TRBV9	TRBJ2-2	TGTGCCAGCAGCACACCGGGACTAGCGGGAGCCGGGGAGCTGTTTTTT	CASSTPGLAGAGELFF
-	TRBD2	TRBV19	TRBJ2-6	TGTGCCAGTAGCCTAGCGGGTTACTCTGGGGCCAACGTCCTGACTTTC	CASSLAGYSGANVLTF
once	TRBD2	TRBV4-1	TRBJ2-2	TGCGCCAGCAGCCAAGATCGCCGGGGGGTGCACGGGGAGCTGTTTTTT	CASSQDRRGVHGELFF
few	-	TRBV7-3	TRBJ1-5	TGTGCCAGCAGCTTAGTCCACAATCAGCCCCAGCATTTT	CASSLVHNQPQHF
few	TRBD2	TRBV5-1	TRBJ2-2	TGCGCCAGCACCGGGACTAGGCCCACCGGGGAGCTGTTTTTT	CASTGTRPTGELFF
-	TRBD1	TRBV2	TRBJ2-7	TGTGCCACCAGACAGGGGGTCTCCTACGAGCAGTACTTC	CATRQGVSYEQYF
-	-	TRBV7-2	TRBJ1-3	TGTGCCAGCAGCCTAGCCCATAGACAGGCTGGAAACACCATATATTTT	CASSLAHRQAGNTIYF
-	-	TRBV18	TRBJ2-1	TGTGCCAGCTCACCAATTTTACAGACCAATGAGCAGTTCTTC	CASSPILQTNEQFF
-	TRBD2	TRBV10-3	TRBJ2-2	TGTGCCATCAGTGAGCAGCTAGCGGGAACCACCGGGGAGCTGTTTTTT	CAISEQLAGTTGELFF
-	-	TRBV28	TRBJ1-2	TGTGCCAGCATCGTCTCCGGCAGGGTCTATGGCTACACCTTC	CASIVSGRVYGYTF
once	TRBD1	TRBV6-1	TRBJ2-3	TGTGCCAGCAGAGGGACAGGGGGGGCAGATACGCAGTATTTT	CASRGTGGADTQYF
few	-	TRBV7-9	TRBJ2-1	TGTGCCAGCAGCTTCGCACTAGTTTCGGATGAGCAGTTCTTC	CASSFALVSDEQFF
-	-	TRBV5-1	TRBJ2-3	TGCGCCAGCAGCTTCGGAGGGACTGCAGATACGCAGTATTTT	CASSFGGTADTQYF
-	TRBD1	TRBV7-8	TRBJ2-3	TGTGCCAGCATGATCAGGGGGCCCACAGATACGCAGTATTTT	CASMIRGPTDTQYF
-	-	TRBV5-4	TRBJ2-7	TGTGCCAGCAGCTTGGCCTACGAGCAGTACTTC	CASSLAYEQYF
-	-	TRBV29-1	TRBJ2-7	TGCAGCGTTGAAGGAGTCCGTGGTACCTGGGAGCAGTACTTC	CSVEGVRGTWEQYF
few	TRBD1	TRBV6-5	TRBJ2-2	TGTGCCAGCAGTCGGGACAGGGATGCCGGGGAGCTGTTTTTT	CASSRDRDAGELFF
-	TRBD2	TRBV7-6	TRBJ2-1	TGTGCCAGCAGCCACGGGGGGGGCACCTACAATGAGCAGTTCTTC	CASSHGGGTYNEQFF
-	-	TRBV6-5	TRBJ1-5	TGTGCCAGCAGTTACTCCCGTGTCCAGCCCCAGCATTTT	CASSYSRVQPQHF